Each of the 22 T cell receptor beta chains below was sequenced from the same sample in a study of cytomegalovirus exposure and HLA in healthy donors. Using immunoSEQ multiplex PCR, the repertoire was profiled, and TCRdb retains in-frame clones only, with some absent. Of approximately 220,000 clones in the sample, just over 90% were seen once. The sample was PBMCs. These TCRs come from a young woman in good health and CMV-seronegative.

The gene calls are TRBV19 and TRBJ2-7, with TRBD2 matching 8 bases. This CDR3 is built from 16 residues. The germline V gene encodes CDR1 LNHDA and CDR2 SQIVND (reference sequence). V gave up 4 bases and J gave up 0 bases; unmatched junction bases: 8. CDR3 region: CASSKEGGGPSYEQYF. As DNA, the CDR3 is TGTGCCAGTAGTAAGGAGGGCGGGGGGCCCTCCTACGAGCAGTACTTC.

The chain joins TRBV27 to TRBJ2-1; TRBD1 matches at 8 bases. The CDR3 sequence is 17 residues long. Germline trimming cut 3 bases from V and 2 bases from J; bases unmatched to any gene: 9. Germline V gene data show CDR1 as MNHEY and CDR2 as SMNVEV (reference sequence). The CDR3 reads CASSLFLGQAPYNEQFF. As DNA, the CDR3 is TGTGCCAGCAGTTTGTTTTTGGGACAGGCCCCCTACAATGAGCAGTTCTTC.

This clone was counted once. CDR3 protein: CASSLVGDSEAFF. The CDR3 DNA reads TGCGCCAGCAGCTTGGTGGGAGACTCTGAAGCTTTCTTT. The gene calls are TRBV5-1 and TRBJ1-1; D gene unclear. Trimming took off 0 bases at V and 6 bases at J, with 9 bases between the two ends. The length of the CDR3 is 13 residues. CDR1 is SGHRS, CDR2 YFSETQ, per germline. The full variable domain, its missing parts supplied by reference TRBV5-1 and TRBJ1-1, is KAGVTQTPRYLIKTRGQQVTLSCSPISGHRSVSWYQQTPGQGLQFLFEYFSETQRNKGNFPGRFSGRQFSNSRSEMNVSTLELGDSALYLCASSLVGDSEAFFGQGTRLTVV.

The rearrangement links TRBV11-2 to TRBJ2-7, with D unresolved. Germline V gene sequence: CDR1 SGHAT, CDR2 FQNNGV. CDR3 length equals 13 residues. Trimming stripped 2 bases from V and 2 bases from J, with 7 bases between. The CDR3 reads CASSLTSAYEQYF. For the CDR3, the DNA is TGTGCCAGCAGCTTAACATCCGCCTACGAGCAGTACTTC.

The J gene is TRBJ1-4, the V gene TRBV19, with 9 bases identical to TRBD1. This CDR3 spans 17 amino acids. The ends lost 3 bases at V and 5 bases at J; junction bases unmatched: 10. Germline lookup yields CDR1 LNHDA and CDR2 SQIVND (reference sequence). The CDR3 loop reads CASSIDRGTMMNEKLFF. The CDR3 coding sequence is TGTGCCAGTAGTATCGACAGGGGGACAATGATGAATGAAAAACTGTTTTTT.

This chain links TRBV11-2 with TRBJ2-1; 10 nucleotides align to TRBD2. The junction had 5 bases not matched to a gene; V was cut back by 3 bases and J by 15 bases. Per the germline V gene, CDR1 is SGHAT and CDR2 is FQNNGV. The CDR3 is 12 amino acids. CDR3 coding DNA: TGTGCCAGCAGCTTCGGGACTAGCGAGTTGTTCTTC. Translating it yields CASSFGTSELFF.

This clone was picked up a small number of times. This chain links TRBV7-9 with TRBJ1-2; D is uncertain. The ends were cut back, 5 bases at V and 7 bases at J, with 17 bases in the middle. The germline gives CDR1 SEHNR, CDR2 FQNEAQ (reference sequence). The CDR3 runs to 14 residues. The chain's CDR3 is CASSPPGLAAGYTF. CDR3 nucleotides: TGTGCCAGCAGCCCTCCCGGGTTAGCCGCTGGCTACACCTTC.

This chain connects TRBV5-1 to TRBJ2-7; TRBD1 matches at 7 bases. This CDR3 contains 15 residues. V gave up 0 bases and J gave up 0 bases; unmatched junction bases: 3. Looked up from germline, CDR1 is SGHRS and CDR2 is YFSETQ. In DNA, the CDR3 is TGCGCCAGCAGCTTGGGACAGGGTACCTCCTACGAGCAGTACTTC. The encoded protein is CASSLGQGTSYEQYF.

The chain joins TRBV5-1 to TRBJ2-1, with D perhaps matching TRBD2 (6 bases). The CDR3 is made up of 19 amino acids. Trimming stripped 1 base from V and 1 base from J, with 21 bases between. Germline-derived CDR1 and CDR2 are SGHRS and YFSETQ. The CDR3 DNA reads TGCGCCAGCAGCTTGATGGGCCGTATCGGGAGCACATCCTACAATGAGCAGTTCTTC. Protein sequence: CASSLMGRIGSTSYNEQFF.

This chain joins TRBV6-5 and TRBJ2-7, with D uncertain. This CDR3 is 11 amino acids long. CDR1 is MNHEY and CDR2 is SVGAGI in the germline V gene. Between the trimmed V and J ends, which lost 8 bases and 2 bases, there was a span of 7 bases. This CDR3 is CASGQAYEQYF. The DNA of the CDR3 is TGTGCCAGCGGGCAGGCCTACGAGCAGTACTTC.

The V and J genes are TRBV12-5 and TRBJ2-1; D remains ambiguous. This CDR3 spans 11 amino acids. The ends were cut back, 7 bases at V and 7 bases at J, with 8 bases in the middle. CDR1 is LGHNT and CDR2 is FRNRAP in the germline V gene. The CDR3 DNA reads TGTGCTAGTGCCTGGCGGAATGAGCAGTTCTTC. Its translation is CASAWRNEQFF.

This chain joins TRBV7-7 and TRBJ2-7; the D gene is possibly TRBD1 (5 bases). The V gene's germline CDR1 is SSHAT and CDR2 FNYEAQ (reference sequence). V was pared by 0 bases and J by 0 bases, with 6 bases between. The CDR3 covers 14 residues. CDR3 sequence (DNA): TGTGCCAGCAGCTTAGCAGACAGCTCCTACGAGCAGTACTTC. Its protein is CASSLADSSYEQYF.

V and J are TRBV7-6 and TRBJ1-4; the D gene is possibly TRBD1 (5 bases). The germline gives CDR1 SGHVS, CDR2 FNYEAQ. Trimming cost V 4 bases and J 7 bases, with 10 bases left between them. The CDR3 covers 13 residues. The CDR3 DNA reads TGTGCCAGCAGCTGGCAGGGAAGTGAAAAACTGTTTTTT. Protein product: CASSWQGSEKLFF.

In DNA, the CDR3 is TGTGCCTGGAACGGACAGGGCTTGAATGAAAAACTGTTTTTT. Encoded protein: CAWNGQGLNEKLFF. The genes are TRBV30 and TRBJ1-4; 8 positions agree with TRBD1. With V trimmed by 4 bases and J by 5 bases, 6 bases remained unmatched. CDR1 and CDR2 from the germline V gene are GTSNPN and SVGIG (reference sequence). This CDR3 has 14 residues.

V gene TRBV7-6 combines with J gene TRBJ1-2, with D possibly TRBD1 on 6 matching bases. V was clipped by 0 bases and J by 4 bases, with 12 bases between them. The CDR3 extends over 15 amino acids. Germline V gene lookup returns CDR1 SGHVS and CDR2 FNYEAQ. In nucleotides, the CDR3 is TGTGCCAGCAGCTTAGCGGGGGCCATACTCTATGGCTACACCTTC. This encodes CASSLAGAILYGYTF. Based on the CDR3 plus reference TRBV7-6 and TRBJ1-2, the full variable domain is GAGVSQSPRYKVTKRGQDVALRCDPISGHVSLYWYRQALGQGPEFLTYFNYEAQQDKSGLPNDRFSAERPEGSISTLTIQRTEQRDSAMYRCASSLAGAILYGYTFGSGTRLTVV.

V and J are TRBV19 and TRBJ2-2, with 7 bases identical to TRBD1. Germline CDR1 LNHDA, CDR2 SQIVND (reference sequence). V lost 7 bases, J lost 2 bases, and 4 bases stayed unmatched. The CDR3 runs 14 residues. CDR3 DNA sequence: TGTGCCAGTAAGGGGACAGCCAACACCGGGGAGCTGTTTTTT. Amino acid sequence: CASKGTANTGELFF.

V usage is TRBV28 and J usage is TRBJ1-2, with TRBD1 matching over 9 bases. V trimming: 4 bases; J trimming: 6 bases; junction bases outside the gene matches: 18. Per the germline V gene, CDR1 is MDHEN and CDR2 is SYDVKM. This CDR3 has 18 amino acids. The CDR3 nucleotides are TGTGCCAGCAGTTCACACGTTATCCGGGACAGGGATTATAATGGCTACACCTTC. It specifies CASSSHVIRDRDYNGYTF.

The chain carries TRBV25-1 and TRBJ2-1; TRBD2 matches at 13 bases. The CDR3 runs 18 residues. V lost 2 bases, J lost 6 bases, and 10 bases stayed unmatched. Germline V gene sequence: CDR1 MGHDK, CDR2 SYGVNS. The CDR3 DNA is TGTGCCAGCAGTGAAGTCGTCACGGGACTAGCGGGGCGCAATGAGCAGTTCTTC. As protein: CASSEVVTGLAGRNEQFF.

V usage is TRBV27 and J usage is TRBJ1-1; D not resolved. Trimming left V 10 bases short and J 4 bases short, with 19 bases between. This CDR3 spans 14 amino acids. In germline, CDR1 is MNHEY, CDR2 SMNVEV (reference sequence). The CDR3 loop is CAIQQRGMGTEAFF. The CDR3 DNA reads TGTGCCATCCAGCAGCGGGGTATGGGCACTGAAGCTTTCTTT.

The V and J genes are TRBV19 and TRBJ1-5; D might be TRBD1 (5 bases). Trimming removed 6 bases at V and 2 bases at J, with 14 bases between. Germline CDR1 reads LNHDA; CDR2 reads SQIVND (reference sequence). There are 15 residues in the CDR3. The DNA for the CDR3 is TGTGCCAGTAGGCAGGGATTTGGGCGCAATCAGCCCCAGCATTTT. Its protein product is CASRQGFGRNQPQHF.

This chain uses TRBV29-1 with TRBJ1-5, with D maybe TRBD1 (6 bases). The V gene lost 4 bases and the J gene lost 5 bases, with 12 bases spanning the gap. Germline V lookup: CDR1 SQVTM, CDR2 ANQGSEA. This CDR3 comprises 13 residues. The CDR3 DNA sequence: TGCAGCGTTGCCAGGGGTACGGATCAGCCCCAGCATTTT. It is translated as CSVARGTDQPQHF.

This chain joins TRBV5-5 and TRBJ1-1, with TRBD1 matching over 7 bases. This CDR3 is 14 amino acids long. CDR1 and CDR2 (germline): SGHKS, YYEKEE (reference sequence). The ends lost 4 bases at V and 8 bases at J; junction bases unmatched: 11. CDR3 region: CASSTTGASGEAFF. DNA of the CDR3: TGTGCCAGCAGCACTACAGGGGCCTCAGGGGAAGCTTTCTTT.